This entry lists 8 T cell receptor beta chains sequenced from one sample in a study of blood T cell repertoires in COVID-19. Profiled with immunoSEQ multiplex PCR; TCRdb holds only in-frame clones, not every one. The profile shows roughly 350,000 clones, under 95% of them singletons. Sequencing used peripheral blood. These receptor sequences come from a woman under 30 who had recovered from COVID-19.

Of note for this clone: This same CDR3 is encoded by further DNA sequences in the sample. The rearrangement joins TRBV19 to TRBJ2-3, with a possible D match to TRBD2 (6 bases). V shed 6 bases and J shed 1 base, with 8 bases lying between them. Germline assignment: CDR1 LNHDA and CDR2 SQIVND (reference sequence). CDR3 length equals 13 residues. The CDR3 spells CASRGGGTDTQYF. Here the CDR3 DNA reads TGTGCCAGTAGGGGCGGGGGCACAGATACGCAGTATTTT.

Written as DNA, the CDR3 is TGTGCCAGCAGCCCTAGCGCCGGGCGGATGAACACTGAAGCTTTCTTT. Amino acids: CASSPSAGRMNTEAFF. This sequence joins TRBV11-3 and TRBJ1-1; unclear D gene. The CDR3 is 16 amino acids. The germline V gene encodes CDR1 SGHNT and CDR2 YENEEA. Trimming took 5 bases from V and 0 from J, leaving 16 bases between them.

The V call is TRBV6-2 or TRBV6-3, the J call TRBJ2-3; TRBD2 matches 9 bases. Trimming took 0 bases from V and 4 from J; bases not matched to a gene: 8. The CDR3 is made up of 17 amino acids. Germline CDR1 reads MNHEY; CDR2 reads SVGEGT. The CDR3 DNA follows: TGTGCCAGCAGTTACTCGACACTAGCGGGTCCTTCAGATACGCAGTATTTT. Amino acids: CASSYSTLAGPSDTQYF.

J is TRBJ2-1 and V is TRBV5-1; the match to TRBD2 covers 10 bases. The CDR3 runs to 15 residues. The germline gives CDR1 SGHRS, CDR2 YFSETQ. Trimming took 2 bases from V and 14 from J; bases not matched to a gene: 13. The CDR3 sequence is CASSLSLAGTSGEFF. CDR3 DNA sequence: TGCGCCAGCAGCTTATCACTAGCGGGGACGAGCGGAGAGTTCTTC.

The CDR3 spells CASSPRGGGSYEKLFF. The CDR3 bases are TGTGCCAGCTCACCACGAGGAGGGGGCAGTTATGAAAAACTGTTTTTT. The chain couples TRBV18 to TRBJ1-4; 7 positions agree with TRBD1. V lost 1 base, J lost 6 bases, and 8 bases stayed unmatched. Germline assignment: CDR1 KGHSH and CDR2 LQKENI. This CDR3 has 16 residues.

J is TRBJ1-2 and V is TRBV28; 8 bases map to TRBD1. Germline V gives CDR1 MDHEN, CDR2 SYDVKM. V shed 5 bases, J shed 4 bases, and the junction held 9 bases outside the gene matches. This CDR3 comprises 15 residues. The CDR3 coding sequence is TGTGCCAGCAGTCGATCCAGGGGGCCTGGCTATGGCTACACCTTC. Translating gives CASSRSRGPGYGYTF.

The chain carries TRBV7-2 and TRBJ2-5, with 10 bases identical to TRBD2. V dropped 4 bases and J dropped 3; count of bases not matched to a gene: 2. CDR1 is SGHTA and CDR2 is FQGNSA in the germline V gene. The CDR3 totals 14 residues. The DNA for the CDR3 is TGTGCCAGCAGCTCTCTAGCGGGAGAAGAGACCCAGTACTTC. Amino acids: CASSSLAGEETQYF.

The genes are TRBV9 and TRBJ2-2, with TRBD2 matching over 10 bases. Germline V gene sequence: CDR1 SGDLS, CDR2 YYNGEE. This CDR3 contains 16 residues. Trimming cost V 1 base and J 4 bases; bases outside gene matches: 4. The CDR3 spells CASSVLAGVATGELFF. DNA for the CDR3: TGTGCCAGCAGCGTACTAGCGGGAGTGGCCACCGGGGAGCTGTTTTTT.